This TCR beta chain was observed in a study of spatial heterogeneity in lung cancer. Study context: Available follow-up PBMC samples, collected a median of around two years post-resection, were sequenced.

TCRdb reanalysed the 5' RACE reads using MiXCR and keeps one entry per CDR3 protein. The top ten clones hold about 7.7% of a sample with roughly 45,000 distinct CDR3 sequences, about 23% of them seen once. The sample's time point: blood at routine non-recurrence follow-up after resection. V was cut by 2 bases and J by 3 bases, with 10 bases left in between. The CDR3 is made up of 14 amino acids. Per germline, CDR1 MNHEY and CDR2 SVGAGI. The clonotype comes from a female donor with early-stage non-small cell lung cancer. Sequenced here: PBMCs, sampled at follow-up. This sequence joins TRBV6-5 and TRBJ1-2; D unresolved. CDR3 nucleotide sequence: TGTGCCAGCAGTTACCAAACGACTGACTATGGCTACACCTTC. Translation: CASSYQTTDYGYTF.